This T cell receptor beta chain was sequenced during a study of blood T cells in healthy people across ages. V was clipped by 5 bases and J by 0 bases; unmatched bases: 9. The germline gives CDR1 MNHNS, CDR2 SASEGT. The CDR3 contains 17 residues. Primers used in a second PCR of roughly 7 to 11 cycles were a sample-barcoded 5' primer and a J-beta primer mix. TCRdb reprocessed the 5' RACE reads with MiXCR, giving one entry per CDR3 protein. This table has some 850,000 distinct CDR3 sequences, about a quarter appearing once. This clonotype showed up just a few times. The same sample was also used in a study of T cells of mothers and their children. From that study: The donors comprised six children and their three healthy Caucasian mothers.

The chain is built from TRBV6-1 and TRBJ2-1, with 8 bases matching TRBD2. The origin of this receptor is a boy between 10 and 17 years old in good health. The source material was blood. CDR3 protein: CASSTGQRGSSYNEQFF. The CDR3 DNA reads TGTGCCAGCAGTACGGGCCAGCGGGGGAGCTCCTACAATGAGCAGTTCTTC.